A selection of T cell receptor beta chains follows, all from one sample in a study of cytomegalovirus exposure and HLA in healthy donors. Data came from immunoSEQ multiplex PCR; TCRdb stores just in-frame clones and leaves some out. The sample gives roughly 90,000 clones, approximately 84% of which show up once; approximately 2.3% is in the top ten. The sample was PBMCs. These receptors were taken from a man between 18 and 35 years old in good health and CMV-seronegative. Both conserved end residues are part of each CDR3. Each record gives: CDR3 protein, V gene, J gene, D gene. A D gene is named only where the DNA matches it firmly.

CDR3 protein: CASTLGQYSNQPQHF
V gene: TRBV19
J gene: TRBJ1-5
D gene: TRBD1

CDR3 protein: CASSSELANEKLFF
V gene: TRBV5-4
J gene: TRBJ1-4
D gene: NA

CDR3 protein: CASRQGTVYNEQFF
V gene: TRBV25-1
J gene: TRBJ2-1
D gene: TRBD1

CDR3 protein: CASSPRAGRADTEAFF
V gene: TRBV5-8
J gene: TRBJ1-1
D gene: NA

CDR3 protein: CASSVEATRTDTQYF
V gene: TRBV9
J gene: TRBJ2-3
D gene: NA

CDR3 protein: CAWGRVYRGNTEAFF
V gene: TRBV30
J gene: TRBJ1-1
D gene: NA

CDR3 protein: CAWTPGVSGPGRYEQYF
V gene: TRBV30
J gene: TRBJ2-7
D gene: TRBD2

CDR3 protein: CASSLSAGLEQYF
V gene: TRBV5-1
J gene: TRBJ2-7
D gene: NA

CDR3 protein: CASSDLRETEAFF
V gene: TRBV25-1
J gene: TRBJ1-1
D gene: NA

CDR3 protein: CASSKRRSGKDGYTF
V gene: TRBV6-5
J gene: TRBJ1-2
D gene: NA

CDR3 protein: CASSQGPSSYEQYF
V gene: TRBV4-2
J gene: TRBJ2-7
D gene: NA

CDR3 protein: CASSADRGNSPLHF
V gene: TRBV5-6
J gene: TRBJ1-6
D gene: TRBD1

CDR3 protein: CASSEYERGVDEQFF
V gene: TRBV2
J gene: TRBJ2-1
D gene: TRBD2

CDR3 protein: CASSYRGRGYTF
V gene: TRBV6-5
J gene: TRBJ1-2
D gene: NA

CDR3 protein: CASSLVVRGEAFF
V gene: TRBV5-6
J gene: TRBJ1-1
D gene: NA

CDR3 protein: CASSVRGGRSETQYF
V gene: TRBV9
J gene: TRBJ2-5
D gene: TRBD2

CDR3 protein: CASSHPPQGSYEQYF
V gene: TRBV16
J gene: TRBJ2-7
D gene: TRBD1

CDR3 protein: CARIEREDEKLFF
V gene: TRBV7-2
J gene: TRBJ1-4
D gene: NA

CDR3 protein: CASSYSPGGGNTIYF
V gene: TRBV6-5
J gene: TRBJ1-3
D gene: NA

CDR3 protein: CASSLDVANTGELFF
V gene: TRBV5-1
J gene: TRBJ2-2
D gene: NA

CDR3 protein: CASSGGQASQTQYF
V gene: TRBV9
J gene: TRBJ2-5
D gene: TRBD1

CDR3 protein: CARSLAREALYEQYF
V gene: TRBV5-3
J gene: TRBJ2-7
D gene: NA

CDR3 protein: CASSLLLAGGTNEQFF
V gene: TRBV5-1
J gene: TRBJ2-1
D gene: TRBD2

CDR3 protein: CASSYPGVSEAFF
V gene: TRBV19
J gene: TRBJ1-1
D gene: NA

CDR3 protein: CASSTQRGSYNEQFF
V gene: TRBV7-2
J gene: TRBJ2-1
D gene: NA

CDR3 protein: CASSAGRTEAFF
V gene: TRBV19
J gene: TRBJ1-1
D gene: NA

CDR3 protein: CASSAKTGGAEEKLFF
V gene: TRBV5-4
J gene: TRBJ1-4
D gene: TRBD1

CDR3 protein: CASSSDPTGPPNYGYTF
V gene: TRBV7-9
J gene: TRBJ1-2
D gene: TRBD1

CDR3 protein: CASSYSSYQPQHF
V gene: TRBV6-5
J gene: TRBJ1-5
D gene: NA

CDR3 protein: CASSQGQRNSPLHF
V gene: TRBV5-1
J gene: TRBJ1-6
D gene: TRBD1

CDR3 protein: CASSTLRDRSTDTQYF
V gene: TRBV21-1
J gene: TRBJ2-3
D gene: NA

CDR3 protein: CASSLVVLAEETQYF
V gene: TRBV7-2
J gene: TRBJ2-5
D gene: NA

CDR3 protein: CASSPGTGNPHTGEQYF
V gene: TRBV5-1
J gene: TRBJ2-7
D gene: TRBD1

CDR3 protein: CASSPRLAGGNNEQFF
V gene: TRBV27
J gene: TRBJ2-1
D gene: TRBD2

CDR3 protein: CASSLVAVSTDTQYF
V gene: TRBV7-9
J gene: TRBJ2-3
D gene: NA

CDR3 protein: CASSSDMVAGVQYF
V gene: TRBV5-4
J gene: TRBJ2-7
D gene: TRBD2

CDR3 protein: CASSDGTGLAFF
V gene: TRBV7-9
J gene: TRBJ1-1
D gene: TRBD1

CDR3 protein: CALDRGLEGNTIYF
V gene: TRBV7-9
J gene: TRBJ1-3
D gene: TRBD1

CDR3 protein: CASRPTGQGEQFF
V gene: TRBV6-5
J gene: TRBJ2-1
D gene: TRBD1

CDR3 protein: CASSPTGGGTGELFF
V gene: TRBV18
J gene: TRBJ2-2
D gene: TRBD1

CDR3 protein: CASSGPGANQPQHF
V gene: TRBV9
J gene: TRBJ1-5
D gene: NA

CDR3 protein: CASPGPSGPLGGEQFF
V gene: TRBV6-6
J gene: TRBJ2-1
D gene: TRBD2

CDR3 protein: CASSEVPCFAAGNTIYF
V gene: TRBV9
J gene: TRBJ1-3
D gene: NA

CDR3 protein: CASSVGGLAVAYEQYF
V gene: TRBV9
J gene: TRBJ2-7
D gene: TRBD2

CDR3 protein: CASSIEGSSYEQYF
V gene: TRBV19
J gene: TRBJ2-7
D gene: NA

CDR3 protein: CASSEARGPSGNTTYF
V gene: TRBV7-2
J gene: TRBJ1-3
D gene: TRBD1

CDR3 protein: CASTRQSDYGYTF
V gene: TRBV9
J gene: TRBJ1-2
D gene: NA

CDR3 protein: CASDTGTGKYGYTF
V gene: TRBV30
J gene: TRBJ1-2
D gene: TRBD1

CDR3 protein: CATSRDQGSYEQYF
V gene: TRBV15
J gene: TRBJ2-7
D gene: NA

CDR3 protein: CASSLTSYGYTF
V gene: TRBV5-4
J gene: TRBJ1-2
D gene: NA

CDR3 protein: CASSQTKGGTDTQYF
V gene: TRBV28
J gene: TRBJ2-3
D gene: NA

CDR3 protein: CASSPGQVQETQYF
V gene: TRBV6-6
J gene: TRBJ2-5
D gene: TRBD1

CDR3 protein: CASSLFSGYEQYF
V gene: TRBV7-9
J gene: TRBJ2-7
D gene: NA

CDR3 protein: CASSSRPPYAETEAFF
V gene: TRBV27
J gene: TRBJ1-1
D gene: NA

CDR3 protein: CASSQDLTGELFF
V gene: TRBV4-2
J gene: TRBJ2-2
D gene: NA

CDR3 protein: CASSVKPSAAEQYF
V gene: TRBV10-1
J gene: TRBJ2-7
D gene: NA

CDR3 protein: CASSLGPGGGRDQPQHF
V gene: TRBV7-9
J gene: TRBJ1-5
D gene: NA

CDR3 protein: CASSRLATSTDTQYF
V gene: TRBV7-6
J gene: TRBJ2-3
D gene: TRBD2

CDR3 protein: CASSEMGMNTEAFF
V gene: TRBV2
J gene: TRBJ1-1
D gene: NA